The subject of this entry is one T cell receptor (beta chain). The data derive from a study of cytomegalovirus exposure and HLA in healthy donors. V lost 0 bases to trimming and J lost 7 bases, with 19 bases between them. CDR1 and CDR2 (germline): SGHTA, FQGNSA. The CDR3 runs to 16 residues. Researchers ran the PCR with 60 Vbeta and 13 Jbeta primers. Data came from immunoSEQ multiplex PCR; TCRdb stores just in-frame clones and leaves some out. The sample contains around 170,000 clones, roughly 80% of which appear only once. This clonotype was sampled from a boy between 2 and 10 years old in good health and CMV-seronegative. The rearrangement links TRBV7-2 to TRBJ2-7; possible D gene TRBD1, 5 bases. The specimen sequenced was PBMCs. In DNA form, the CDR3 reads TGTGCCAGCAGCTTAGCCGGACACCTGGGGCTTTGGGAGCAGTACTTC. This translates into CASSLAGHLGLWEQYF.